The rows below give T cell receptor beta chains drawn from one sample of a study of blood T cells in healthy people across ages. TCRdb re-analysed the 5' RACE reads in MiXCR, keeping a single row per CDR3 protein. The sample consists of some 1.4 million distinct CDR3 sequences, roughly 40% of them appearing once. The sample comprised blood. These receptors originate from a woman aged 18-30 years in good health. Both conserved end residues are trimmed from each CDR3. A D gene is named only where the DNA matches it firmly.

cdr3_aa: ASSSDSGLGSYNEQF
d_call: .
j_call: TRBJ2-1
v_call: TRBV7-9
cdr3_length: 15

cdr3_aa: ASSQVTTSSYNEQF
d_call: .
j_call: TRBJ2-1
v_call: TRBV4-1
cdr3_length: 14

cdr3_aa: AWSQQGALGQPQH
d_call: TRBD1
j_call: TRBJ1-5
v_call: TRBV30
cdr3_length: 13

cdr3_aa: ASSFRRLAENNEQF
d_call: TRBD2
j_call: TRBJ2-1
v_call: TRBV7-2
cdr3_length: 14

cdr3_aa: ASSTLAGAYNEQF
d_call: TRBD2
j_call: TRBJ2-1
v_call: TRBV6-6
cdr3_length: 13

cdr3_aa: SPGVSTDTQY
d_call: .
j_call: TRBJ2-3
v_call: TRBV20-1
cdr3_length: 10

cdr3_aa: VPRGGYEQY
d_call: .
j_call: TRBJ2-7
v_call: TRBV21-1
cdr3_length: 9

cdr3_aa: ASSLFVFGNQPQH
d_call: .
j_call: TRBJ1-5
v_call: TRBV12-3/TRBV12-4
cdr3_length: 13

cdr3_aa: RGAGQGCEQY
d_call: TRBD1
j_call: .
v_call: TRBV20-1
cdr3_length: 10

cdr3_aa: SASGTEYYGYT
d_call: .
j_call: TRBJ1-2
v_call: TRBV20-1
cdr3_length: 11

cdr3_aa: ASSLKGVAGSGDTQY
d_call: TRBD2
j_call: TRBJ2-3
v_call: TRBV6-5
cdr3_length: 15

cdr3_aa: ARAGMNSPLH
d_call: .
j_call: TRBJ1-6
v_call: TRBV2
cdr3_length: 10

cdr3_aa: ASSYPGQGSYGYT
d_call: TRBD1
j_call: TRBJ1-2
v_call: TRBV6-5
cdr3_length: 13

cdr3_aa: ASSVSTGEGYT
d_call: .
j_call: TRBJ1-2
v_call: TRBV7-9
cdr3_length: 11

cdr3_aa: ASSLGGGGGADGYT
d_call: TRBD1
j_call: TRBJ1-2
v_call: TRBV7-9
cdr3_length: 14